This T cell receptor beta chain was identified during a study of shared clonotypes between healthy human individuals. The germline V and J ends were trimmed by 1 base and 6 bases, with 13 bases remaining between them. The CDR3 has 15 amino acids. Germline V gene sequence: CDR1 SGHTA, CDR2 FQGNSA. Comment on this clone: Its specificity is unknown.

TCRdb keeps only in-frame clones here, not all; method: immunoSEQ multiplex PCR. This repertoire shows a few hundred thousand clones, about 97% found once; its top ten account for around 0.058%. Notes on the study in general: Rarefaction demonstrated incomplete sorted-subset sequencing despite large depth.

The sample comprised naive CD4+ T cells sorted from blood. Subset specified: CD45RA+ positively selected. The receptor's source is a woman aged 25 to 45 in good health. The V gene is TRBV7-2, the J gene TRBJ1-5, with D tentatively TRBD1 (5 bases). The CDR3 loop is CASSLGGGAVQPQHF. CDR3 bases: TGTGCCAGCAGCTTAGGGGGAGGGGCTGTTCAGCCCCAGCATTTT.